This TCR beta chain was recovered during a study of blood T cells in healthy people across ages. A second PCR, run for about 6 to 12 cycles, used a sample-barcoded 5' primer plus a J-beta primer mix. Using its own MiXCR run on the 5' RACE reads, TCRdb lists one record per CDR3 protein. The sample has around 1.1 million distinct CDR3 sequences; more than 30% are singletons. This CDR3 has 13 residues. The V gene's germline CDR1 is MNHEY and CDR2 SMNVEV (reference sequence). Trimming pared 3 bases from V and 2 bases from J, leaving 6 bases between. This clonotype was detected a few times. This clonotype was obtained from a man aged 18 to 29 in good health. This chain uses TRBV27 with TRBJ2-3; D is perhaps TRBD2 (5 bases). The sequenced sample was blood. The CDR3 sequence is CASSFSVTDTQYF. DNA of the CDR3: TGTGCCAGCAGTTTTAGCGTCACAGATACGCAGTATTTT.